This TCR beta chain derives from a study of cytomegalovirus exposure and HLA in healthy donors. Study overall: The study placed 80% to 90% of its roughly 430 genotyped donors in the Caucasian-associated ancestry cluster. Broader study findings: Follow-up analysis later connected one missense variant in DCLRE1C with trimming of TCR beta V- and J-genes.

In the PCR, 60 Vbeta and 13 Jbeta primers were used. Measured with immunoSEQ multiplex PCR; TCRdb has only the in-frame clones, and not every one. The table records 65,000 or so clones, 70% to 85% of them present only once. The CDR3 covers 19 residues. V dropped 1 base and J dropped 10; count of bases not matched to a gene: 19. Germline CDR1 is SGHTA and CDR2 is FQGNSA. A note on this clone: Its specificity is unknown.

The chain links TRBV7-2 to TRBJ1-6, with TRBD1 matching 7 bases. Sequenced sample: PBMCs. The receptor was derived from a woman aged 40 to 55 in good health and CMV-seropositive. In DNA, the CDR3 is TGTGCCAGCAGCTTAGTGGGAAGTACAGGGGCCGATCGTCCCTCACCCCTCCACTTT. This encodes CASSLVGSTGADRPSPLHF.